The clone carrying this TCR beta chain was observed a few times. Antigen: not known. The CDR3 consists of 12 residues. Germline CDR1 is MGHRA and CDR2 is YSYEKL. Trimming cost V 0 bases and J 10 bases, with 7 bases left between them. This specimen comes from a study of OX40 agonist ivuxolimab in advanced cancers. Findings and caveats of the study: Among the lowest peripheral clonal expansion occurred in 0.1-3.0 mg/kg partial responders.

Data came from immunoSEQ multiplex PCR; TCRdb stores just in-frame clones and leaves some out. The table has a few thousand clones, more than 65% seen once; the top ten hold roughly an eighth. V is TRBV4-1 and J is TRBJ2-1, with D unresolved. This sample comprised CD4+ or CD8+ T cells sorted from blood, obtained in a trial of the OX40 agonist ivuxolimab. The TCR was taken from an adult with an advanced solid tumor such as melanoma, head and neck, liver or kidney cancer. CDR3: CASSQDRVEQFF. The CDR3 DNA is TGCGCCAGCAGCCAAGATAGGGTGGAGCAGTTCTTC.